This T cell receptor (beta chain) was identified during a study of human T cells and chemical hapten exposure (dated by TCRdb to 2020 to 2022). For the study in its entirety: For sensitization, 2% DPC in acetone was applied to a roughly 2 cm by roughly 2 cm area of upper inner arm skin. Weekly therapeutic DPC doses were additionally applied to the scalp of patients throughout the roughly 24-week study period. Patch tests used Finn chambers with 0.01% DPC on the upper back, scored after 6 days by International Contact Dermatitis Research Group standards. The patient cohort, mostly female, included alopecia areata with under or over 50% scalp involvement, alopecia totalis and alopecia universalis. Libraries were pooled for sequencing, and per-sample TCR yields varied mainly because of small differences in library volumes within the pool. In alopecia patients, the study followed how the peripheral blood TCR repertoire changed in vivo over primary and secondary sensitization to diphenylcyclopropenone (DPC), a hapten. Blood was sampled from patients pre-sensitization (week 0) and at 2, 6 and about 24 weeks after DPC sensitization. About 27 alopecia patients gave blood for TCR sequencing at one to four time points (pre-sensitization, 2, 6 and 24 weeks). For every blood RNA sample, sequencing covered both the TCR alpha and TCR beta chains. Here is what the overall study found, with its caveats: Patch test score was positively correlated with the number of PT1 expanded TCRs, with significance at thresholds 8, 16 and 32 but not at 4. Expanded TCRs formed significantly more large CDR3 similarity clusters than pre-sensitization or healthy control sets, consistent with antigen-driven responses. No change with DPC sensitization was found in the number of TCRs above 1 in 1000 frequency, and no evidence of global repertoire structure alterations was found. Repeated subsampling changed both the strength of the expansion versus patch-test correlation and the threshold at which the correlation became significant. All patients had alopecia, a presumed autoimmune disease, so their immune response might differ from that of healthy individuals.

Library prep was done by RACE. Sequencer: NextSeq 500. During library preparation, unique molecular identifiers were attached to individual cDNA molecules so that TCRs could be counted in a quantitative, reproducible way. Regarding the original processing steps: A median of roughly 99,000 TCRs per sample was observed, with a range of 23,224 to 690,600. V, J and CDR3 annotation of the TCR reads was performed with the Decombinator software suite. To make PS versus PT1 abundance plots, every sample was subsampled to the same number of TCRs (28,000). TCRs were defined as expanded if absent before sensitization and observed at least eight times at the 2-week time point. TCRdb trimmed the raw reads at Q25, called clones with MiXCR and kept productive beta chains. All rows with the same CDR3 protein become a single entry with the most common DNA and genes. TCRdb, rather than the study authors, made the V and J calls. The sample data list roughly 38,000 distinct CDR3 sequences, and 4% of these were observed just once. Roughly 24% of the sample belongs to the ten largest clones.

This clonotype was seen repeatedly, ten times or more. Its specific antigen is unknown. Base-call qualities are not available, and no considerably larger clone is one nucleotide away. The cysteine opens and the phenylalanine closes a CDR3 of 15 amino acids. CDR3 DNA only is kept here, 45 bases in frame from base 1. V and J lose 0 bases and 2 bases, and a span of 11 bases separates them. Sequences MGHRA (CDR1) and YSYEKL (CDR2) are obtained from the germline V gene. The sample's time point label, decoded: patch test 1, 2 weeks after DPC sensitization. In the paper's terms, the treatment or condition label means: therapeutic diphenylcyclopropenone sensitization with weekly scalp DPC. Unfractionated whole blood was collected in Tempus Blood RNA tubes, and total RNA was extracted from that blood. Blood at each patch-test visit was drawn before the patch test was applied. To be eligible, patients had to be aged 18 to 70, diagnosed with alopecia and judged suitable for DPC therapy, while pregnant patients were excluded.

The sample was whole blood, taken in connection with sensitization to the hapten diphenylcyclopropenone (DPC). The chain was built from TRBV4-1 and TRBJ2-7; the D gene cannot be named for sure. This sequence was found in a man between 50 and 59 years old with alopecia areata. Some clones in this sample may be carry-over from other donors' samples. The nucleotide sequence is given as TGCGCCAGCAGCCAAGACGGCAGGTCTCCCTACGAGCAGTACTTC. This codes for CASSQDGRSPYEQYF.